The following is a T cell receptor (beta chain) sequence with its context. Its antigen is currently not known. No clone much larger than this one lies a single base away; base qualities are absent. The sample comes from a study of blood T cells in healthy people across ages (dated by TCRdb to the mid-2010s). Background for the entire study: In model experiments, roughly one uniquely barcoded TCR beta cDNA molecule per two T cells was captured by template switching. Using deep sequencing normalized with unique cDNA molecular identifiers, the study measured how TCR beta repertoire diversity changes with age. Donors were grouped into four age groups: young (average about 15 years), middle-aged (approximately 41), aged (about 59) and long-lived (about 82). To avoid experimental bias, donors of different ages were randomly spread across the sequencing lanes. The study analyzed two additional independent replicas of 1 million unique cDNA reads from the same blood draw for two donors, one aged 18 to 29 and one aged 80 or older. What the work shows at the level of the full study, not this receptor alone: Observed TCR beta diversity correlated strongly with the percentage of naive T cells measured by flow cytometry. Because the CMV infection status of the donors was unknown, age-related changes in expanded clonotypes may potentially have been confounded. Because profiling used bulk unsorted PBMCs, naive and antigen-experienced compartments could not be compared conclusively. Compared with the aged group, more naive CD4+ T cells, fewer expanded clones and increased TCR diversity were shown by the long-lived group, suggesting age selection. Observed TCR beta diversity per million T cells fell roughly linearly with age, and a significant reduction was already apparent by age around 40. Total diversity estimates from one million sequenced T cells were considered lower bounds and underestimates.

Systemically healthy Caucasian individuals from Russia, over 30 in total and aged roughly 6 to 100 years, were included as donors. Each donor gave around 9.5 milliliters of peripheral blood, collected into EDTA-treated Vacutainer tubes. Ficoll-Paque density-gradient centrifugation was used to isolate PBMCs, with at least 6 million obtained per sample. Total RNA was extracted from PBMCs with Trizol reagent, with at least 5 micrograms obtained per sample. Naive CD45RAhigh/CD27high T cell percentages were measured by flow cytometry on a PBMC aliquot from every donor. Libraries were prepared through 5' RACE. These reads were obtained on an Illumina HiSeq 2500. The second PCR ran for roughly 7 to 11 cycles and used a J-beta primer mix along with a sample-barcoded 5' primer. Each TCR beta cDNA molecule received a unique molecular identifier from a template-switch 5' adaptor carrying 12 random nucleotides. Each sample yielded at least 2.5 million CDR3-containing paired-end reads. All of the RNA was converted into first-strand cDNA using the Mint cDNA synthesis kit, with a TRBC-specific oligonucleotide serving as the primer. After uracil-DNA glycosylase treatment, a first 18-cycle PCR used universal primers M1SS and BC2_uni_R on all cDNA. Concerning the study's data processing: Normalization of each sample was performed by random selection of 1 million high-quality reads, each carrying a distinct molecular identifier. Instead of being binned into consensus sequences, reads that shared molecular identifiers were thrown out. CDR3 identification, clonotype clustering and error correction used MiTCR with a Q25 quality threshold and the strictest error-elimination algorithm. A nonparametric unseen species model with Euler transformation was used to estimate a lower bound on total TCR beta diversity. TCRdb reran the public reads through fastp at Q25 and MiXCR, keeping productive beta chains. Here each entry gathers all rows of one CDR3 protein and keeps the most common genes and DNA. The authors' filters were not applied to this entry. The sample table holds roughly 1,300,000 distinct CDR3 sequences, of which around 59% were seen once. Of the sample, more than 6% falls within the top ten clones.

From the germline V gene (reference sequence), CDR1 is MNHNY and CDR2 is SVGAGI. Counted from cysteine to phenylalanine, this CDR3 has 14 amino acids. Only the CDR3 region is kept as DNA, spanning 42 bases read in frame from base 1. V is cut back by 8 bases and J by 4 bases, with 6 bases in the junction unmatched. Sequenced sample: blood. The origin of this receptor is a man aged 18 to 29 in good health. The V and J genes are TRBV6-6 and TRBJ2-1; 9 bases in the junction line up with TRBD2. CDR3 region: CASGFSGGYNEQFF. Here is the DNA: TGTGCCAGCGGCTTTAGCGGGGGTTACAATGAGCAGTTCTTC.